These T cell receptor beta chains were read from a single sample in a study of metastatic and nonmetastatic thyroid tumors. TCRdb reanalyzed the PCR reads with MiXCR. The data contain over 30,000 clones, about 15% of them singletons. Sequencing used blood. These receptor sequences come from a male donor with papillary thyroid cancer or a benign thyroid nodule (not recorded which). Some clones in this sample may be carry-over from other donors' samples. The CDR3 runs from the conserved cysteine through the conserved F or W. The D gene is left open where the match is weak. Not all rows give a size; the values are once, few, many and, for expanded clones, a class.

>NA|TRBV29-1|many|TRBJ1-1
TGCAGCGTTGACGGGCAAACGGGGGAAGCTTTCTTT
CSVDGQTGEAFF
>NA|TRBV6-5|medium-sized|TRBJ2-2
TGTGCCAGCAGTTACTCTCGGACACCGAACACCGGGGAGCTGTTTTTT
CASSYSRTPNTGELFF
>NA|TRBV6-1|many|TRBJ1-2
TGTGCCAGCAGCGAAGGAGGATATGGCTACACCTTC
CASSEGGYGYTF
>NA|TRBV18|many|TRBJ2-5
TGTGCCAGCTCACCCCGGCAAAAAGAGACCCAGTACTTC
CASSPRQKETQYF
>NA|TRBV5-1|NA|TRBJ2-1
TGTGCCAGCAGCCCCACTCTCGGGGGCCCTGCCGGCAATGAGCAGTTCTTC
CASSPTLGGPAGNEQFF
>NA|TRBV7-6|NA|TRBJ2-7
TGTGCCAGCATCCCCCAGGACGGTTTCCTCTACGAGCAGTACTTC
CASIPQDGFLYEQYF
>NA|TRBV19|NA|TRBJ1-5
TGTGCCTCGGGGGCTAGGCCTTATAGCAATCAGCCCCAGCATTTT
CASGARPYSNQPQHF
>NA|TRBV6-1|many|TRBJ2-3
TGTGCCAGCAGCCCCTCCTTAGGCACAGATACGCAGTATTTT
CASSPSLGTDTQYF
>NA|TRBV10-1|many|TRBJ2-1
TGCGCCAGCAGCGTCACACCCGGATCTGAGCAGTTCTTC
CASSVTPGSEQFF
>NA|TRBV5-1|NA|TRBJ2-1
TGCGCCAGCAGCTTGGGGCGCGTACCCTACAATGAGCAGTTCTTT
CASSLGRVPYNEQFF
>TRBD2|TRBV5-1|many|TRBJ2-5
TGCGCCAGCAGCAGAGTTCTTTCGGGGGGCCAAGAGACCCAGTACTTC
CASSRVLSGGQETQYF